This TCR beta chain came from a study of early T cells in non-severe SARS-CoV-2 infection. TCRdb reprocessed the 5' RACE reads via MiXCR and lists one record per CDR3 protein. The sample holds 55,000 to 70,000 distinct CDR3 sequences, 10% seen once. General study results and limits: There was a bias toward anti-spike CD8 responses in VDJdb matching, which missed private and CD4 specificities.

The CDR3 is made up of 14 amino acids. The ends were cut back, 8 bases at V and 9 bases at J, with 20 bases in the middle. From germline, CDR1 is MNHEY and CDR2 SMNVEV (reference sequence). This clonotype occurred many times. Its antigen is unknown. The TCR comes from an adult who was a healthcare worker with PCR-confirmed SARS-CoV-2 infection or an uninfected control (not recorded which). Sequenced input: whole blood. This chain joins TRBV27 and TRBJ1-3, with D unresolved. The CDR3 sequence is CASSSGRARATIYF. CDR3 DNA: TGTGCCAGCTCATCTGGGCGGGCGAGGGCCACCATATATTTT.